This TCR beta chain was sequenced for a study of blood T cell repertoires in COVID-19. On the study more broadly: Spain, Italy and the United States supplied samples that represented acute and convalescent COVID-19.

V lost 2 bases and J 4 bases, leaving 8 bases between the germline ends. The germline gives CDR1 LNHDA, CDR2 SQIVND (reference sequence). The CDR3 is 13 amino acids. Clones were read by immunoSEQ multiplex PCR, and TCRdb kept only the in-frame ones, dropping some. The sample comprises 300,000 to 400,000 clones, around 90% of which are singletons, and just over 9.5% rests with the top ten. The sample was peripheral blood. The chain employs TRBV19 and TRBJ1-2; no clear D gene. The receptor was isolated from a man aged 25-40 years with COVID-19, enrolled during active disease. The CDR3 sequence: CASSISDLYGYTF. The CDR3 nucleotides read TGTGCCAGTAGTATATCAGATCTCTATGGCTACACCTTC.